This TCR beta chain stems from a study of STAT5B mutations in CD4+ large granular lymphocyte leukemia. Comment on this clone: Its antigen remains unidentified.

The table came from immunoSEQ multiplex PCR; TCRdb's copy has only in-frame clones and leaves some out. The table has 23,000 or so clones, roughly 69% seen once; the top ten hold around 9.6%. Study-wide points: The CD4+ versus CD8+ T-LGLL clonality difference may reflect limited sample size.

The V end was cut by 1 base, the J end by 5 bases, with 9 bases between. Looked up from germline, CDR1 is KGHSH and CDR2 is LQKENI. The CDR3 extends over 14 amino acids. The receptor was isolated from a human donor in good health. The specimen was CD4+ T cells from blood buffy coats. The chain carries TRBV18 and TRBJ1-5; D is uncertain. The CDR3 DNA sequence: TGTGCCAGCTCACCACAGTTCCAAGATCAGCCCCAGCATTTT. Protein product: CASSPQFQDQPQHF.